Each of the 30 T cell receptor beta chains below was sequenced from the same sample in a study of blood T cell repertoires in COVID-19. Some clones are missing from TCRdb's copy, which holds only in-frame ones; the method was immunoSEQ multiplex PCR. The sample yields 300,000 to 450,000 clones, around 90% seen once. Sequencing input: peripheral blood. These receptor sequences come from a woman in her thirties with COVID-19, enrolled during active disease.

The genes are TRBV28 and TRBJ2-7, with a possible D match to TRBD2 (5 bases). The length of the CDR3 is 14 residues. The germline V gene has CDR1 MDHEN and CDR2 SYDVKM. The V and J ends lost 6 bases and 7 bases respectively, with 19 bases between them. The CDR3 here is CASRATSGLWEQYF. CDR3 bases: TGTGCCAGCAGAGCCACTTCCGGACTCTGGGAGCAGTACTTC.

This clone has more than one count but fewer than ten. The rearrangement links TRBV29-1 to TRBJ1-1; TRBD1 might be the D (5 bases). CDR1 SQVTM and CDR2 ANQGSEA come from the germline V gene. The CDR3 sequence is 12 residues long. Trimming cost V 7 bases and J 6 bases, with 15 bases left between them. CDR3: CSASGGSSEAFF. Written as DNA, the CDR3 is TGCAGCGCCTCGGGGGGATCCTCTGAAGCTTTCTTT. The variable domain in full, with the rest retrieved from reference TRBV29-1 and TRBJ1-1, is SAVISQKPSRDICQRGTSLTIQCQVDSQVTMMFWYRQQPGQSLTLIATANQGSEATYESGFVIDKFPISRPNLTFSTLTVSNMSPEDSSIYLCSASGGSSEAFFGQGTRLTVV.

The genes are TRBV3-1 (or the pseudogene TRBV3-2) and TRBJ2-1, with D possibly matching TRBD2 (5 bases). Germline values: CDR1 LGHDT, CDR2 YNNKEL (reference sequence). The CDR3 sequence is 14 residues long. Trimming took 4 bases from V and 5 from J, leaving 12 bases between them. CDR3 nucleotide sequence: TGTGCCAGCAGCCCTAGCTCTTCCCACAATGAGCAGTTCTTC. Protein: CASSPSSSHNEQFF.

The rearrangement links TRBV7-2 to TRBJ1-1; TRBD1 agrees at 9 bases. Germline V CDR1 and CDR2: SGHTA, FQGNSA. Unmatched junction bases numbered 5, after V lost 4 bases and J lost 5 bases. The CDR3 sequence is 14 residues long. Written as DNA, the CDR3 is TGTGCCAGCAGCTCAACAGGGGGCGGAACTGAAGCTTTCTTT. It yields the protein CASSSTGGGTEAFF.

CDR3 region: CASSVSGDSYNEQFF. DNA for the CDR3: TGTGCCAGCAGCGTATCAGGGGACTCCTACAATGAGCAGTTCTTC. The rearrangement links TRBV9 to TRBJ2-1, with D possibly TRBD1 on 6 matching bases. CDR3 size: 15 residues. Trimming cost V 1 base and J 0 bases, with 8 bases left between them. In germline, CDR1 is SGDLS, CDR2 YYNGEE.

The chain uses TRBV7-2 and TRBJ1-5; D gene unclear. The CDR3 has 14 amino acids. The V gene's germline CDR1 is SGHTA and CDR2 FQGNSA. V was trimmed by 3 bases and J by 5 bases, leaving 11 bases between them. Here the CDR3 reads CASSFAGVYQPQHF. CDR3 DNA sequence: TGTGCCAGCAGCTTCGCCGGGGTTTATCAGCCCCAGCATTTT.

The rearrangement joins TRBV23-1 to TRBJ2-4, with 8 bases fitting TRBD1. TRBV23-1 counts as an open reading frame of uncertain function. Trimming at V came to 4 bases and at J to 3 bases, leaving 5 bases not matched to a gene. The CDR3 is made up of 15 amino acids. CDR3 coding DNA: TGCGCCAGCAGTCTACAGGGGGTTATCAAAAACATTCAGTACTTC. This gives the protein CASSLQGVIKNIQYF.

The CDR3 sequence is CASRGTFRLYEQYV. In DNA, the CDR3 is TGTGCCAGCAGAGGGACTTTTCGACTCTACGAGCAGTACGTC. This chain joins TRBV21-1 and TRBJ2-7; the table's D call, TRBD2, has no DNA check behind it. TRBV21-1 is described as a pseudogene. There are 14 residues in the CDR3.

V usage is TRBV6-2 or TRBV6-3 and J usage is TRBJ2-1; D is unclear. The CDR3 covers 14 residues. V was trimmed by 6 bases and J by 3 bases, leaving 12 bases between them. Per germline, CDR1 MNHEY and CDR2 SVGEGT. The CDR3 sequence is CASSPFFRYNEQFF. The CDR3 DNA reads as TGTGCCAGCAGCCCCTTTTTCCGCTACAATGAGCAGTTCTTC.

This clone has a single count. The chain joins TRBV9 to TRBJ2-2, with 8 bases matching TRBD2. Unmatched junction bases numbered 5, after V lost 1 base and J lost 3 bases. Germline CDR1 reads SGDLS; CDR2 reads YYNGEE. There are 16 residues in the CDR3. The CDR3 loop reads CASSVPSGSDTGELFF. In nucleotides, the CDR3 is TGTGCCAGCAGCGTACCCAGCGGGAGTGACACCGGGGAGCTGTTTTTT.

J is TRBJ1-4 and V is TRBV28; D is undetermined. The germline V and J ends were trimmed by 7 bases and 3 bases, with 15 bases remaining between them. Germline V gives CDR1 MDHEN, CDR2 SYDVKM. The CDR3 spans 15 residues. The CDR3 loop is CASTLLGGPNEKLFF. Here the CDR3 DNA reads TGTGCCAGCACCCTTTTAGGTGGGCCTAATGAAAAACTGTTTTTT.

The chain combines TRBV5-1 with TRBJ2-1; TRBD1 aligns across 7 bases. Germline lookup yields CDR1 SGHRS and CDR2 YFSETQ. The junction had 5 bases not matched to a gene; V was cut back by 0 bases and J by 5 bases. The CDR3 has 15 amino acids. DNA for the CDR3: TGCGCCAGCAGCTTGGCGTCGGGACAGCACAATGAGCAGTTCTTC. This encodes CASSLASGQHNEQFF.

This chain links TRBV7-2 with TRBJ2-3; perhaps TRBD2 as D (6 bases). V was pared by 5 bases and J by 0 bases, with 12 bases between. The CDR3 loop spans 15 amino acids. In germline, CDR1 is SGHTA, CDR2 FQGNSA. CDR3 sequence: CASSAEGSSTDTQYF. CDR3 coding DNA: TGTGCCAGCAGCGCGGAGGGATCTAGCACAGATACGCAGTATTTT.

The J gene is TRBJ2-5, the V gene TRBV2; D might be TRBD2 (5 bases). With 4 bases removed from V and 1 base from J, the gap between germline ends came to 10 bases. The CDR3 sequence is 14 residues long. Germline V gene data show CDR1 as SNHLY and CDR2 as FYNNEI. As DNA, the CDR3 is TGTGCCAGCAGTGCGGGGAACTTCCAAGAGACCCAGTACTTC. It is translated as CASSAGNFQETQYF.

V usage is TRBV10-1 and J usage is TRBJ2-3; D is unclear. Germline CDR1 reads WNHNN; CDR2 reads SYGVQD (reference sequence). V was trimmed by 2 bases and J by 8 bases, leaving 8 bases between them. The CDR3 runs to 12 residues. This chain's CDR3 is CASSEGQGTQYF. The CDR3 bases are TGCGCCAGCAGTGAGGGGCAAGGTACGCAGTATTTT.

In its sample, this clone was seen a few times. This chain links TRBV7-9 with TRBJ1-1; TRBD1 is a possible D gene (5 bases). Germline values: CDR1 SEHNR, CDR2 FQNEAQ (reference sequence). The CDR3 has 15 residues. The V end was cut by 5 bases, the J end by 0 bases, with 13 bases between. CDR3 protein: CASSRLDNMNTEAFF. As DNA, the CDR3 is TGTGCCAGCAGCCGCCTGGACAACATGAACACTGAAGCTTTCTTT. Combining the CDR3 with reference TRBV7-9 and TRBJ1-1 gives the whole variable domain DTGVSQNPRHKITKRGQNVTFRCDPISEHNRLYWYRQTLGQGPEFLTYFQNEAQLEKSRLLSDRFSAERPKGSFSTLEIQRTEQGDSAMYLCASSRLDNMNTEAFFGQGTRLTVV.

V gene TRBV6-2 or TRBV6-3 combines with J gene TRBJ1-1; D possibly corresponds to TRBD1 (6 bases). Germline V gene lookup returns CDR1 MNHEY and CDR2 SVGEGT. V gave up 5 bases and J gave up 0 bases, with 13 bases separating them. The CDR3 has 15 residues. As DNA, the CDR3 is TGTGCCAGCAGTACGCACAGGGCCATGAACACTGAAGCTTTCTTT. As protein: CASSTHRAMNTEAFF.

This sequence joins TRBV6-2 or TRBV6-3 and TRBJ2-1, with 7 bases matching TRBD2. Germline lookup yields CDR1 MNHEY and CDR2 SVGEGT. The CDR3 runs 15 residues. J lost 8 bases, V lost 2 bases, and 9 bases had no gene match. CDR3 region: CASSYGGGSGDEQFF. The CDR3 DNA follows: TGTGCCAGCAGTTACGGTGGCGGGAGCGGGGATGAGCAGTTCTTC.

The chain employs TRBV4-3 and TRBJ2-1, with 7 bases lining up with TRBD2. The ends lost 1 base at V and 5 bases at J; junction bases unmatched: 8. Germline V gene lookup returns CDR1 LGHNA and CDR2 YSLEER. The CDR3 spans 16 residues. Written as DNA, the CDR3 is TGCGCCAGCAGCCAAGGGGGCGGGAGAATCCACAATGAGCAGTTCTTC. Protein product: CASSQGGGRIHNEQFF.

The chain combines TRBV11-3 with TRBJ2-2; TRBD2 agrees at 11 bases. The CDR3 runs 14 residues. Germline-derived CDR1 and CDR2 are SGHNT and YENEEA. Trimming took 8 bases from V and 6 from J; bases not matched to a gene: 5. The CDR3 nucleotides read TGTGCCAGCGTTACTAGCGGGAGAGCCGGGGAGCTGTTTTTT. It yields the protein CASVTSGRAGELFF.

The chain links TRBV24-1 to TRBJ2-1, with 10 nucleotides matching TRBD2. V shed 3 bases, J shed 2 bases, and the junction held 9 bases outside the gene matches. Germline V lookup: CDR1 KGHDR, CDR2 SFDVKD. This CDR3 is built from 18 residues. The CDR3 nucleotides are TGTGCCACCAGTGATGTAGCGGGGGGACCCACTGCCTACAATGAGCAGTTCTTC. Amino acids: CATSDVAGGPTAYNEQFF.

This clone came up once. V is TRBV28 and J is TRBJ2-4; D gene ambiguous. Germline assignment: CDR1 MDHEN and CDR2 SYDVKM. V was cut by 5 bases and J by 0 bases, with 11 bases left in between. The CDR3 is 15 amino acids. The CDR3 region has the DNA TGTGCCAGCAGTGGAGCCTCCCTAGCCAAAAACATTCAGTACTTC. Residues: CASSGASLAKNIQYF.

This rearrangement joins TRBV7-2 to TRBJ2-5, with D possibly being TRBD1 (6 bases). There are 14 residues in the CDR3. V was shortened by 0 bases and J by 1 base, with 6 bases between the two germline ends. Germline V CDR1 and CDR2: SGHTA, FQGNSA. The CDR3 here is CASSLAGAQETQYF. DNA of the CDR3: TGTGCCAGCAGCTTAGCGGGGGCCCAAGAGACCCAGTACTTC.

The chain couples TRBV19 to TRBJ1-2; 8 bases are shared with TRBD1. This CDR3 comprises 15 residues. Germline-derived CDR1 and CDR2 are LNHDA and SQIVND (reference sequence). Trimming cost V 1 base and J 8 bases; bases outside gene matches: 9. The CDR3 nucleotides read TGTGCCAGTAGTATAGGTGCAGGGGGCGCTGGGGGCTACACCTTC. Translation gives CASSIGAGGAGGYTF.

This clone occurred once. The CDR3 reads CASTYTGTGRSSPPGPNVLTF. Here the CDR3 DNA reads TGCGCCAGCACTTACACCGGGACAGGGAGGAGCTCGCCCCCCGGCCCCAACGTCCTGACTTTC. V and J are TRBV4-3 and TRBJ2-6, with 9 bases identical to TRBD1. V was clipped by 7 bases and J by 8 bases; unmatched bases: 27. The CDR3 has 21 residues. Germline V gene lookup returns CDR1 LGHNA and CDR2 YSLEER.

The rearrangement links TRBV18 to TRBJ2-5; D is possibly TRBD2 (6 bases). Looked up from germline, CDR1 is KGHSH and CDR2 is LQKENI. V shed 10 bases and J shed 1 base, with 19 bases lying between them. The CDR3 covers 15 residues. The CDR3 protein is CATVQVLGGQETQYF. In DNA form, the CDR3 reads TGTGCCACCGTACAGGTTTTGGGGGGCCAAGAGACCCAGTACTTC.

The V call is TRBV5-1, the J call TRBJ2-2; a possible D gene is TRBD2 (6 bases). Germline CDR1 reads SGHRS; CDR2 reads YFSETQ. Deletions cut 1 base from V and 4 bases from J, with 11 bases between. The CDR3 spans 15 residues. The CDR3 bases are TGCGCCAGCAGCTTGATTGCGGGGATCACCGGGGAGCTGTTTTTT. Translation gives CASSLIAGITGELFF.

The chain carries TRBV24-1 and TRBJ1-2; D not resolved. This CDR3 is 13 amino acids long. Germline values: CDR1 KGHDR, CDR2 SFDVKD. V lost 3 bases, J lost 4 bases, and 8 bases lay in between. The CDR3 DNA sequence: TGTGCCACCAGTGATACAGCCCGCTATGGCTACACCTTC. It codes for CATSDTARYGYTF.

This chain uses TRBV7-9 with TRBJ2-3, with 13 bases matching TRBD2. Germline-derived CDR1 and CDR2 are SEHNR and FQNEAQ (reference sequence). The CDR3 is 17 residues long. V was clipped by 5 bases and J by 6 bases; unmatched bases: 11. The CDR3 here is CASSPGLAGLSRDTQYF. The CDR3, as DNA: TGTGCCAGCAGCCCGGGACTAGCGGGGCTTTCTAGGGATACGCAGTATTTT.

This chain links TRBV5-5 with TRBJ2-1; 8 bases are a match to TRBD2. V shed 0 bases and J 4 bases; nucleotides not matched to a gene: 3. The CDR3 length is 15 residues. The germline V gene has CDR1 SGHKS and CDR2 YYEKEE (reference sequence). CDR3 protein: CASSLGSGKYNEQFF. Here the CDR3 DNA reads TGTGCCAGCAGCTTGGGTAGCGGGAAGTACAATGAGCAGTTCTTC.